A selection of T cell receptor beta chains follows, all from one sample in a study of PD-1 blockade in mismatch repair-deficient tumors. TCRdb keeps only in-frame clones here, not all; method: immunoSEQ multiplex PCR. The data hold about 19,000 clones, with roughly 87% observed a single time. The sample here was PBMCs, taken 52 weeks after starting pembrolizumab. The receptor set was obtained from an adult with mismatch repair-deficient cancer. The CDR3 runs from the conserved cysteine through the conserved F or W. D genes are given only for firm matches. Expanded clones get a size class; other rows say once, few or many, or leave the size out.

v_call	clone_size	d_call	j_call	cdr3_aa	cdr3_nt
TRBV27	NA	TRBD2	TRBJ2-7	CASWGSSGSAYEQYF	TGTGCCAGCTGGGGGTCTAGCGGGAGTGCGTACGAGCAGTACTTC
TRBV7-6	NA	NA	TRBJ2-1	CASSLASGAYNEQFF	TGTGCCAGCAGCTTAGCTAGTGGGGCTTACAATGAGCAGTTCTTC
TRBV9	NA	NA	TRBJ1-2	CASSPRRQNGYTF	TGTGCCAGCAGCCCTAGGCGGCAGAACGGCTACACCTTC
TRBV7-2	NA	NA	TRBJ1-6	CASSLESSYNSPLHF	TGTGCCAGCAGCCTAGAGAGCTCCTATAATTCACCCCTCCACTTT
TRBV9	few	NA	TRBJ2-7	CASSVSGLSSYEQYF	TGTGCCAGCAGCGTTAGCGGATTGAGCTCCTACGAGCAGTACTTC
TRBV4-1	NA	NA	TRBJ1-1	CASSQVRGKHTEAFF	TGCGCCAGCAGCCAAGTTCGGGGAAAACACACTGAAGCTTTCTTT
TRBV19	NA	TRBD2	TRBJ2-1	CATSMEASGTNEQFF	TGTGCCACCAGTATGGAGGCTAGCGGGACCAATGAGCAGTTCTTC
TRBV6-1	NA	NA	TRBJ2-6	CASSVGGSGANVLTF	TGTGCCAGCAGTGTGGGGGGCTCTGGGGCCAACGTCCTGACTTTC
TRBV6-6	NA	NA	TRBJ2-2	CASSYSGGTGELFF	TGTGCCAGCAGTTACTCCGGGGGCACCGGGGAGCTGTTTTTT
TRBV4-1	NA	TRBD1	TRBJ2-2	CASSQQDRAGELFF	TGCGCCAGCAGCCAACAGGACAGGGCCGGGGAGCTGTTTTTT
TRBV10-3	NA	NA	TRBJ1-5	CAISESTGDQPQHF	TGTGCCATCAGTGAGTCGACCGGGGATCAGCCCCAGCATTTT
TRBV7-9	NA	NA	TRBJ2-1	CASSSYGGGTVDEQFF	TGTGCCAGCAGCTCGTATGGGGGAGGAACGGTGGATGAGCAGTTCTTC
TRBV5-1	NA	TRBD1	TRBJ2-5	CASRTGQDETQYF	TGCGCCAGCAGAACGGGACAGGATGAGACCCAGTACTTC
TRBV6-1	few	TRBD2	TRBJ2-7	CASRGLAQSYEQYF	TGTGCCAGCAGGGGACTAGCGCAATCCTACGAGCAGTACTTC
TRBV27	NA	TRBD2	TRBJ2-7	CASSPTWGGISYEQYF	TGTGCCAGCAGTCCTACGTGGGGGGGTATCTCCTACGAGCAGTACTTC
TRBV27	NA	TRBD1	TRBJ1-4	CASISGTVVKLFF	TGTGCCAGCATATCCGGGACAGTTGTAAAACTGTTTTTT
TRBV12-5	once	NA	TRBJ1-3	CASGLVAGSGNTIYF	TGTGCTAGTGGTTTGGTGGCGGGATCTGGAAACACCATATATTTT
TRBV27	NA	TRBD1	TRBJ1-1	CASSYYRGRNTEAFF	TGTGCCAGCAGTTACTACAGGGGGCGGAACACTGAAGCTTTCTTT
TRBV18	NA	NA	TRBJ2-7	CASSQGLVSYEQYF	TGTGCCAGCTCACAGGGACTGGTCTCCTACGAGCAGTACTTC
TRBV29-1	NA	TRBD2	TRBJ2-1	CSVRLAGNIYNEQFF	TGCAGCGTGCGACTAGCGGGAAATATCTACAATGAGCAGTTCTTC
TRBV29-1	few	TRBD1	TRBJ2-7	CSVGGTDSYEQYF	TGCAGCGTTGGGGGGACAGACTCCTACGAGCAGTACTTC
TRBV6-6	NA	TRBD1	TRBJ2-7	CASSRQGAGNYEQYF	TGTGCCAGCAGTCGTCAGGGGGCAGGGAACTACGAGCAGTACTTC
TRBV5-6	NA	NA	TRBJ1-1	CASSATGHRNTEAFF	TGTGCCAGCAGCGCCACCGGACACCGGAACACTGAAGCTTTCTTT
TRBV9	NA	NA	TRBJ2-7	CASWSGGTPSEQYF	TGTGCCAGCTGGTCGGGTGGTACCCCCTCCGAGCAGTACTTC
TRBV28	few	NA	TRBJ1-2	CASRRAQQGGYGYTF	TGTGCCAGCAGGAGGGCGCAACAGGGTGGCTATGGCTACACCTTC
TRBV28	few	NA	TRBJ2-7	CASSPTGASGGYEQYF	TGTGCCAGCAGTCCCACGGGGGCCTCGGGGGGCTACGAGCAGTACTTC
TRBV9	NA	TRBD1	TRBJ2-3	CASSIMGGTGNTDTQYF	TGTGCCAGCAGCATTATGGGGGGGACAGGGAACACAGATACGCAGTATTTT
TRBV6-5	NA	TRBD1	TRBJ1-5	CASRRQGLGQPQHF	TGTGCCAGCAGGAGACAGGGCCTCGGTCAGCCCCAGCATTTT
TRBV19	NA	NA	TRBJ2-1	CASSPQGHHEQFF	TGTGCCAGTAGTCCCCAGGGACATCACGAGCAGTTCTTC
TRBV2	NA	TRBD1	TRBJ1-5	CASRLRQGEPQHF	TGTGCCAGCAGACTCCGACAGGGTGAGCCCCAGCATTTT
TRBV5-1	NA	NA	TRBJ1-2	CASSPQGYGYTF	TGCGCCAGCAGCCCGCAGGGCTATGGCTACACCTTC
TRBV28	few	TRBD1	TRBJ1-5	CASRPTGESNQPQHF	TGTGCCAGCAGACCGACAGGGGAAAGCAATCAGCCCCAGCATTTT
TRBV18	few	TRBD2	TRBJ2-7	CASSPPGLAGGWEQYF	TGTGCCAGCTCACCACCTGGACTAGCGGGAGGGTGGGAGCAGTACTTC
TRBV5-5	NA	TRBD2	TRBJ2-1	CASSLAVTSGKKEQFF	TGTGCCAGCAGCCTGGCAGTGACTAGCGGGAAGAAGGAGCAGTTCTTC
TRBV6-5	NA	NA	TRBJ2-6	CASSSQNSGANVLTF	TGTGCCAGCAGTTCCCAGAACTCTGGGGCCAACGTCCTGACTTTC
TRBV28	NA	TRBD1	TRBJ2-1	CASSYSIRQGGEQFF	TGTGCCAGCAGTTACTCCATCCGACAGGGCGGGGAGCAGTTCTTC
TRBV7-8	NA	TRBD1	TRBJ2-5	CASSLRTGIRETQYF	TGTGCCAGCAGCTTAAGGACAGGGATTAGGGAGACCCAGTACTTC
TRBV6-1	NA	NA	TRBJ1-2	CASSGALANYGYTF	TGTGCCAGCAGTGGGGCTTTAGCTAACTATGGCTACACCTTC
TRBV5-6	NA	NA	TRBJ2-5	CASSGVEETQYF	TGTGCCAGCTCCGGAGTCGAAGAGACCCAGTACTTC
TRBV9	NA	NA	TRBJ1-3	CASSAGHLGNTIYF	TGTGCCAGCAGCGCGGGACATTTGGGAAACACCATATATTTT
TRBV7-6	NA	NA	TRBJ1-1	CASSEDRNTEAFF	TGTGCCAGCAGCGAGGACAGGAACACTGAAGCTTTCTTT
TRBV5-6	NA	TRBD1	TRBJ2-2	CASSLGTGTGELFF	TGTGCCAGCAGCTTGGGGACAGGGACCGGGGAGCTGTTTTTT
TRBV29-1	NA	NA	TRBJ2-5	CSVNPMGRETQYF	TGCAGCGTTAACCCCATGGGGAGGGAGACCCAGTACTTC
TRBV6-6	NA	TRBD1	TRBJ1-4	CASSYSGTAPEKLFF	TGTGCCAGCAGTTACTCTGGGACAGCGCCAGAAAAACTGTTTTTT
TRBV2	NA	NA	TRBJ2-3	CASSESSVTDTQYF	TGTGCCAGCAGTGAATCTAGCGTCACAGATACGCAGTATTTT
TRBV18	NA	NA	TRBJ2-5	CASSPGTQQETQYF	TGTGCCAGCTCACCCGGGACTCAACAAGAGACCCAGTACTTC
TRBV19	NA	NA	TRBJ2-1	CASSWGGGSNEQFF	TGTGCCAGTAGCTGGGGAGGTGGATCCAATGAGCAGTTCTTC
TRBV28	NA	NA	TRBJ1-1	CASSLWAGGVTEAFF	TGTGCCAGCAGTTTATGGGCGGGGGGAGTCACTGAAGCTTTCTTT
TRBV4-1	NA	TRBD2	TRBJ2-1	CASSHPSGGTGAYNEQFF	TGCGCCAGCAGCCATCCTAGCGGGGGGACAGGAGCCTACAATGAGCAGTTCTTC
TRBV5-1	few	TRBD2	TRBJ2-7	CASSLGAGGREQYF	TGCGCCAGCAGCTTAGGGGCGGGAGGGCGAGAGCAGTACTTC
TRBV6-1	NA	NA	TRBJ2-5	CASRQVGQETQYF	TGTGCCAGCAGACAGGTGGGCCAAGAGACCCAGTACTTC
TRBV2	NA	NA	TRBJ2-1	CASGPRNEQFF	TGTGCCAGCGGTCCTAGGAATGAGCAGTTCTTC
TRBV14	NA	NA	TRBJ2-6	CASSQGAYLNVLTF	TGTGCCAGCAGCCAAGGGGCTTACCTCAACGTCCTGACTTTC
TRBV7-9	NA	NA	TRBJ1-4	CASSLGPTQNEKLFF	TGTGCCAGCAGCCTTGGGCCGACACAGAATGAAAAACTGTTTTTT
TRBV5-4	NA	TRBD2	TRBJ2-1	CASSLVGGSSYNEQFF	TGTGCCAGCAGCTTGGTTGGCGGGAGTTCCTACAATGAGCAGTTCTTC
TRBV5-5	NA	TRBD1	TRBJ2-3	CASSWDSSTQYF	TGTGCCAGCAGCTGGGACAGTAGTACGCAGTATTTT
TRBV19	NA	TRBD2	TRBJ2-1	CASRRDGTRTFYNEQFF	TGTGCCAGTAGAAGGGACGGGACTAGGACATTCTACAATGAGCAGTTCTTC
TRBV6-6	NA	NA	TRBJ2-1	CASSSQTGTSKQFF	TGTGCCAGCAGCTCTCAAACCGGGACTTCAAAGCAGTTCTTC
TRBV30	NA	NA	TRBJ2-4	CAWGNMFF	TGTGCCTGGGGCAATATGTTCTTC
TRBV18	NA	NA	TRBJ1-5	CASSPAQGNQPQHF	TGTGCCAGCTCACCAGCGCAGGGCAATCAGCCCCAGCATTTT